The rows below give T cell receptor beta chains drawn from one sample of a study of OX40 agonist ivuxolimab in advanced cancers. The repertoire was sequenced with immunoSEQ multiplex PCR; TCRdb's copy has only in-frame clones and lacks some. Of about 67,000 clones listed, 85% are singletons. This sample comprised CD4+ or CD8+ T cells sorted from blood, obtained in a trial of the OX40 agonist ivuxolimab. These receptors were obtained from an adult with an advanced solid tumor such as melanoma, head and neck, liver or kidney cancer. CDR3s include the opening cysteine and the closing phenylalanine or tryptophan. Fields, in order: CDR3 DNA, CDR3 protein, D gene, clone size, J gene, V gene. D genes are given only for firm matches. Clone sizes are given selectively: once, few, many, or a class where the clone is expanded.

cdr3_nt: TGTGCCAGCAGCTTGCTTGGCTCTACTTTGGATACGCAGTATTTT; cdr3_aa: CASSLLGSTLDTQYF; d_call: -; clone_size: -; j_call: TRBJ2-3; v_call: TRBV7-3
cdr3_nt: TGTGCCAGTAGTATGAGAGGATCTAACTATGGCTACACCTTC; cdr3_aa: CASSMRGSNYGYTF; d_call: -; clone_size: -; j_call: TRBJ1-2; v_call: TRBV19
cdr3_nt: TGCGCCAGCAGCCTGTTTGCCTCAAGGTCTGCCGGGGAGCTGTTTTTT; cdr3_aa: CASSLFASRSAGELFF; d_call: -; clone_size: -; j_call: TRBJ2-2; v_call: TRBV5-1
cdr3_nt: TGTGCCAGCAGTTTAGAGGCAGGGGAAACTAGGTATGGCTACACCTTC; cdr3_aa: CASSLEAGETRYGYTF; d_call: -; clone_size: -; j_call: TRBJ1-2; v_call: TRBV28
cdr3_nt: TGTGCCAGCAGCTTTTATTCGGCTAGCGGGGGGGGAGAGACCCAGTACTTC; cdr3_aa: CASSFYSASGGGETQYF; d_call: TRBD2; clone_size: -; j_call: TRBJ2-5; v_call: TRBV5-6
cdr3_nt: TGTGCCAGCAGTGCTACTACAGGGGGCGGTCAGCCCCAGCATTTT; cdr3_aa: CASSATTGGGQPQHF; d_call: TRBD1; clone_size: -; j_call: TRBJ1-5; v_call: TRBV6-1
cdr3_nt: TGTGCCAGCAGGGCCACCTGGGAACCCCAGCATTTT; cdr3_aa: CASRATWEPQHF; d_call: -; clone_size: -; j_call: TRBJ1-5; v_call: TRBV28
cdr3_nt: TGTGCCAGCAGTCGGGACAGGGAGGTTTCACCCCTCCACTTT; cdr3_aa: CASSRDREVSPLHF; d_call: TRBD1; clone_size: -; j_call: TRBJ1-6; v_call: TRBV2
cdr3_nt: TGTGCCAGCAGTGGTACTTCTCAGGGCCGGTCCTACGAGCAGTACTTC; cdr3_aa: CASSGTSQGRSYEQYF; d_call: -; clone_size: -; j_call: TRBJ2-7; v_call: TRBV28
cdr3_nt: TGTGCCAGCAGCCTTGGGACAGAAATGCAGTATTTT; cdr3_aa: CASSLGTEMQYF; d_call: TRBD1; clone_size: -; j_call: TRBJ2-3; v_call: TRBV7-6
cdr3_nt: TGTGCCAGCAGCCTACCGACGGGCCAAAGCACAGATACGCAGTATTTT; cdr3_aa: CASSLPTGQSTDTQYF; d_call: -; clone_size: -; j_call: TRBJ2-3; v_call: TRBV5-4
cdr3_nt: TGTGCCTGGAGTGGAGGCGGGAGGGCCACAGATACGCAGTATTTT; cdr3_aa: CAWSGGGRATDTQYF; d_call: TRBD2; clone_size: once; j_call: TRBJ2-3; v_call: TRBV30
cdr3_nt: TGTGCCAGTAGCGGGGGGATGGATGAGCAGTTCTTC; cdr3_aa: CASSGGMDEQFF; d_call: TRBD2; clone_size: -; j_call: TRBJ2-1; v_call: TRBV19
cdr3_nt: TGTGCCAGCAGTGAGTTCAGGTGGGGCAGTGAGCAGTTCTTC; cdr3_aa: CASSEFRWGSEQFF; d_call: -; clone_size: -; j_call: TRBJ2-1; v_call: TRBV6-1
cdr3_nt: TGTGCCAGCAGTCCCTCGGCCGGGGGCTATGGCTACACCTTC; cdr3_aa: CASSPSAGGYGYTF; d_call: -; clone_size: -; j_call: TRBJ1-2; v_call: TRBV28
cdr3_nt: TGTGCCAGCGGTCCAATGTTGTTGGATCAGCCCCAGCATTTT; cdr3_aa: CASGPMLLDQPQHF; d_call: -; clone_size: -; j_call: TRBJ1-5; v_call: TRBV2
cdr3_nt: TGTGCCAGCAGTCGCACCGGGACAGGGATTGACTACGAGCAGTACTTC; cdr3_aa: CASSRTGTGIDYEQYF; d_call: TRBD1; clone_size: -; j_call: TRBJ2-7; v_call: TRBV2
cdr3_nt: TGTGCCAGCGGGGCCCCGGCGGAACCCCAGCATTTT; cdr3_aa: CASGAPAEPQHF; d_call: -; clone_size: -; j_call: TRBJ1-5; v_call: TRBV7-8
cdr3_nt: TGTGCCAGCAGACAGGATGAAAAACTGTTTTTT; cdr3_aa: CASRQDEKLFF; d_call: -; clone_size: -; j_call: TRBJ1-4; v_call: TRBV25-1
cdr3_nt: TGCGCCAGCAGCCCCCGGGACACTTTGGATGGCTACACCTTC; cdr3_aa: CASSPRDTLDGYTF; d_call: -; clone_size: -; j_call: TRBJ1-2; v_call: TRBV4-1
cdr3_nt: TGTGCCAGCACGTGGGTAGCGGGGACCCTAGAAAGCAATGAGCAGTTCTTC; cdr3_aa: CASTWVAGTLESNEQFF; d_call: TRBD2; clone_size: -; j_call: TRBJ2-1; v_call: TRBV28